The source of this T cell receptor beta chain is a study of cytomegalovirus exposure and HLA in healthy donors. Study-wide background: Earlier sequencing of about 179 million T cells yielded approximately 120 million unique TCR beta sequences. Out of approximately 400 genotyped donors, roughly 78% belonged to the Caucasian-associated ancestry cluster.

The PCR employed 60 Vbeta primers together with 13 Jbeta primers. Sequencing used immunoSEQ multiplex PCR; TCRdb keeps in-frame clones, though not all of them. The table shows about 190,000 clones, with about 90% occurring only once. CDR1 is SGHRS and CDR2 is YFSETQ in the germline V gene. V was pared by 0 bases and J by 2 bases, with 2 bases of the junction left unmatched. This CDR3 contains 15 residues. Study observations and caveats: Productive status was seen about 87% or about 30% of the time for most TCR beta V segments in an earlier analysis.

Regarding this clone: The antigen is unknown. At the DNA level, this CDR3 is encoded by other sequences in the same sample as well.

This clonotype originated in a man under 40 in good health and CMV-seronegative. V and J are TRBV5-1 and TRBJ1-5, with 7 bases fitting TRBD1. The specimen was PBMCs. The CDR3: CASSLEGTGNQPQHF. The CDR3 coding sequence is TGCGCCAGCAGCTTGGAGGGGACAGGCAATCAGCCCCAGCATTTT.